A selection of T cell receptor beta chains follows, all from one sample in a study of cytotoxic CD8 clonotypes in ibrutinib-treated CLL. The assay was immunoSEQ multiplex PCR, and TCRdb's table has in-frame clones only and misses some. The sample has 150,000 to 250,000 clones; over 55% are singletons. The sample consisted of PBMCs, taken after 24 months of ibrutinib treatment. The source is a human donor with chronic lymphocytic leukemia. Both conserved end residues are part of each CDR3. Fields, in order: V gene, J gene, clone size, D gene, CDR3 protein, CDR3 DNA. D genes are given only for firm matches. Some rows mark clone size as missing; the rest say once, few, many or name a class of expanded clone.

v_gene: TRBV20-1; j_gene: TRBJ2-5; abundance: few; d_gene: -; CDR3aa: CSVSETQYF; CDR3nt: TGCAGTGTTTCAGAGACCCAGTACTTC
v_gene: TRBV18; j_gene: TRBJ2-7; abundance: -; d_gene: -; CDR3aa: CASSPSGGSYEQYF; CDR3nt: TGTGCCAGCTCACCGTCGGGTGGGTCCTACGAGCAGTACTTC
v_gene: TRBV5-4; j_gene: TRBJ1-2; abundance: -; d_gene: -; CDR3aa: CASSQDFRNYGYTF; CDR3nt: TGCGCCAGCAGCCAAGATTTCAGGAACTATGGCTACACCTTC
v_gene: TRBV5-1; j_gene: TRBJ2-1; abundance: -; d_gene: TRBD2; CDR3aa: CASSPLAGDLGQFF; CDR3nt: TGCGCCAGCAGCCCACTAGCGGGAGATCTCGGGCAGTTCTTC
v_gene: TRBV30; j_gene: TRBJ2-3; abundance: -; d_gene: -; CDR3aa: CACKTTGDTQYF; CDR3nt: TGTGCCTGTAAAACTACTGGGGATACGCAGTATTTT
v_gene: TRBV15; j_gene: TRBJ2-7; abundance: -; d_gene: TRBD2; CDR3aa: CATSREKGLAGSEQYF; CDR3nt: TGTGCCACCAGCAGAGAAAAGGGGCTAGCGGGAAGCGAGCAGTACTTC
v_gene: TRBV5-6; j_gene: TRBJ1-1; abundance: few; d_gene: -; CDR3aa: CASSFRTGGTEAFF; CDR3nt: TGTGCCAGCAGCTTTCGTACTGGTGGCACTGAAGCTTTCTTT
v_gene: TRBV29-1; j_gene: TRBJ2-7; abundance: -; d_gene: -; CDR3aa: CSVVLMVGYEQYF; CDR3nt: TGCAGCGTTGTCTTAATGGTAGGCTACGAGCAGTACTTC
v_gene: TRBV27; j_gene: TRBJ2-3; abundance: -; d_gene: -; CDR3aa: CASSHLALSTDTQYF; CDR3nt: TGTGCCAGCAGCCATCTAGCGTTGAGCACAGATACGCAGTATTTT
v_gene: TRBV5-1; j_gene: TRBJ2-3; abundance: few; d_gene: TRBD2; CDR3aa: CASLQTSGHTDTQYF; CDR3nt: TGCGCCAGCCTCCAGACTAGCGGACACACAGATACGCAGTATTTT
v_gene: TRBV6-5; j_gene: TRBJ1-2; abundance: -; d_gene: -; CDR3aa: CASSYDLGHYGYTF; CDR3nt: TGTGCCAGCAGTTACGATCTTGGGCACTATGGCTACACCTTC
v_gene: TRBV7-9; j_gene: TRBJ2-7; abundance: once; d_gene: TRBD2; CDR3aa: CASSPWTSGRALYEQYF; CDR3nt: TGTGCCAGCAGCCCCTGGACTAGCGGGAGGGCTTTGTACGAGCAGTACTTC